Presented here are 25 T cell receptor beta chains from one specimen sequenced in a study of T cells in Graves' hyperthyroidism and ophthalmopathy. Amplification yielded TCR beta CDR3 regions, with RNA transcripts as the source. Initially, a first-round RT-PCR of the TCR CDR3 employed the HTBI primer set. One entry per CDR3 protein, called by TCRdb with MiXCR from the multiplex PCR reads. Among roughly 250,000 distinct CDR3 sequences listed, 16% were seen once. Sequencing was carried out using blood. The receptors stem from a woman aged 18 to 35 with Graves' ophthalmopathy.

This clonotype was detected ten times or more. V is TRBV3-1 and J is TRBJ1-6, with D hard to call. This CDR3 contains 16 residues. Trimming took off 0 bases at V and 3 bases at J, with 9 bases between the two ends. Germline V CDR1 and CDR2: LGHDT, YNNKEL (reference sequence). CDR3 protein: CASSQESQHYNSPLHF. The CDR3 DNA is TGTGCCAGCAGCCAAGAATCCCAGCACTATAATTCACCCCTCCACTTT. Variable domain in full (rest from reference TRBV3-1 and TRBJ1-6): DTAVSQTPKYLVTQMGNDKSIKCEQNLGHDTMYWYKQDSKKFLKIMFSYNNKELIINETVPNRFSPKSPDKAHLNLHINSLELGDSAVYFCASSQESQHYNSPLHFGNGTRLTVT.

Ten or more counts support this clonotype. The CDR3 DNA reads as TGTGCCAGCAGTAAAGGTCGTAGCTCCTACGAGCAGTACTTC. It specifies CASSKGRSSYEQYF. This chain connects TRBV11-2 to TRBJ2-7; D uncertain. CDR1 is SGHAT and CDR2 is FQNNGV in the germline V gene. The CDR3 covers 14 residues. Trimming removed 6 bases from V and 0 bases from J, with 12 bases in between.

There are many counts of this clonotype. The rearrangement joins TRBV6-6 to TRBJ1-1; D not certain. CDR1 and CDR2 from the germline V gene are MNHNY and SVGAGI (reference sequence). The V end was cut by 0 bases, the J end by 6 bases, with 14 bases between. The CDR3 runs to 15 residues. This chain's CDR3 is CASSYSRSRSAEAFF. The DNA for the CDR3 is TGTGCCAGCAGTTACTCAAGGTCGAGGAGCGCTGAAGCTTTCTTT.

The chain couples TRBV5-1 to TRBJ2-3; 13 bases line up with TRBD2. V shed 0 bases and J 4 bases; nucleotides not matched to a gene: 5. The germline gives CDR1 SGHRS, CDR2 YFSETQ. This CDR3 is 17 amino acids long. CDR3 loop: CASSLAGTSGASDTQYF. The CDR3 DNA reads TGCGCCAGCAGCTTGGCCGGGACTAGCGGGGCTTCAGATACGCAGTATTTT.

This chain connects TRBV10-3 to TRBJ1-5, with D perhaps matching TRBD1 (6 bases). V was clipped by 6 bases and J by 4 bases, with 10 bases between them. The CDR3 contains 13 residues. Germline loops: CDR1 ENHRY, CDR2 SYGVKD. The CDR3 bases are TGTGCCATCAGCGGACAGACTAATCAGCCCCAGCATTTT. This gives the protein CAISGQTNQPQHF.

This clonotype showed up many times. The rearrangement links TRBV27 to TRBJ2-1; a possible D gene is TRBD1 (5 bases). Germline-derived CDR1 and CDR2 are MNHEY and SMNVEV (reference sequence). This CDR3 contains 14 residues. V lost 2 bases and J 4 bases, leaving 9 bases between the germline ends. In DNA form, the CDR3 reads TGTGCCAGCAGTTTACAGGGAAAATACAATGAGCAGTTCTTC. Amino acid sequence: CASSLQGKYNEQFF.

This clonotype was found many times. The chain couples TRBV7-9 to TRBJ2-1; 9 bases align to TRBD1. The CDR3 consists of 15 residues. Looked up from germline, CDR1 is SEHNR and CDR2 is FQNEAQ (reference sequence). The V gene end was trimmed by 1 base and the J gene end by 7 bases; junction bases not matched to a gene: 5. The CDR3 protein is CASSLDVGTGNEQFF. The CDR3 DNA sequence: TGTGCCAGCAGCTTAGATGTCGGGACAGGGAATGAGCAGTTCTTC.

This clonotype was observed many times. This rearrangement joins TRBV20-1 to TRBJ1-5; tentative D call: TRBD1 (5 bases). The V gene's germline CDR1 is DFQATT and CDR2 SNEGSKA (reference sequence). Trimming left V 3 bases short and J 4 bases short, with 19 bases between. CDR3 length: 16 amino acids. The CDR3 reads CSASAGLLGRNQPQHF. The CDR3, as DNA: TGCAGTGCTAGCGCGGGACTTTTGGGGAGGAATCAGCCCCAGCATTTT.

This clonotype is medium-sized within its sample. The V call is TRBV11-3, the J call TRBJ1-1; D is ambiguous. CDR3 size: 14 residues. The germline V gene has CDR1 SGHNT and CDR2 YENEEA. V was trimmed by 3 bases and J by 0 bases, leaving 8 bases between them. CDR3 sequence: CASSFSGVNTEAFF. In nucleotides, the CDR3 is TGTGCCAGCAGCTTCTCCGGGGTGAACACTGAAGCTTTCTTT.

This clonotype occurred a few times. J is TRBJ2-1 and V is TRBV10-3, with no clear D. V lost 2 bases and J lost 8, with 4 bases in between. The CDR3 is made up of 11 amino acids. Germline V gene lookup returns CDR1 ENHRY and CDR2 SYGVKD. The CDR3: CAISETYEQFF. For the CDR3, the DNA is TGTGCCATCAGTGAGACCTATGAGCAGTTCTTC.

For this clonotype: One junction end disagrees with the germline gene, perhaps due to a read error. The genes are TRBV20-1 and TRBJ1-5; 9 nucleotides line up with TRBD1. In germline, CDR1 is DFQATT, CDR2 SNEGSKA (reference sequence). There are 16 residues in the CDR3. For the CDR3, the DNA is TGCAGTGCTGCGTCCCGGGACAGGGATCGCAATCAGCTCCAGCATTTT. This gives the protein CSAASRDRDRNQLQHF.

This clonotype was counted ten times or more. The V and J genes are TRBV27 and TRBJ1-1; tentative D call: TRBD1 (6 bases). Trimming stripped 6 bases from V and 0 bases from J, with 17 bases between. The CDR3 spans 16 residues. The V gene's germline CDR1 is MNHEY and CDR2 SMNVEV (reference sequence). The CDR3 DNA follows: TGTGCCAGCAGGCGACAGGCCACACCCATGAACACTGAAGCTTTCTTT. It is translated as CASRRQATPMNTEAFF.

V is TRBV30 and J is TRBJ1-1, with 7 bases aligning to TRBD1. Germline lookup yields CDR1 GTSNPN and CDR2 SVGIG (reference sequence). CDR3 length equals 13 residues. Trimming cost V 2 bases and J 5 bases; bases outside gene matches: 5. CDR3 sequence: CAWSKGAPTEAFF. DNA for the CDR3: TGTGCCTGGAGTAAGGGGGCGCCGACTGAAGCTTTCTTT. Full variable domain (outside the CDR3, taken from reference TRBV30 and TRBJ1-1): SQTIHQWPATLVQPVGSPLSLECTVEGTSNPNLYWYRQAAGRGLQLLFYSVGIGQISSEVPQNLSASRPQDRQFILSSKKLLLSDSGFYLCAWSKGAPTEAFFGQGTRLTVV.

This clonotype was observed at least ten times. The V call is TRBV12-3 or TRBV12-4, the J call TRBJ2-2; D is perhaps TRBD1 (6 bases). The length of the CDR3 is 14 residues. V lost 2 bases, J lost 6 bases, and 10 bases lay in between. For the CDR3, the DNA is TGTGCCAGCAGTTTATACAGGGTATCCGGGGAGCTGTTTTTT. This translates into CASSLYRVSGELFF.

This clonotype was observed at least ten times. The genes are TRBV2 and TRBJ1-2, with D maybe TRBD1 (5 bases). Germline loops: CDR1 SNHLY, CDR2 FYNNEI. The V and J ends lost 8 bases and 7 bases respectively, with 17 bases between them. The CDR3 loop spans 13 amino acids. The CDR3 DNA reads TGTGCCAGCTATGGGGGGAAAATGAGTGGCTACACCTTC. Amino acid sequence: CASYGGKMSGYTF.

Only a few counts were recorded for this clonotype. The V gene is TRBV10-3, the J gene TRBJ1-3, with D unclear. Germline CDR1 ENHRY, CDR2 SYGVKD. The V and J ends lost 3 bases and 0 bases respectively, with 6 bases between them. The CDR3 length is 14 residues. The CDR3 loop is CAISESGSGNTIYF. The CDR3 nucleotides read TGTGCCATCAGTGAATCTGGCTCTGGAAACACCATATATTTT.

This clonotype occurred many times. The chain joins TRBV12-3 or TRBV12-4 to TRBJ2-7; TRBD2 might be the D (6 bases). V dropped 8 bases and J dropped 3 bases, with 11 bases sitting between them. The CDR3 is made up of 12 amino acids. In nucleotides, the CDR3 is TGTGCCAGCTCACCCGGGGGCTACGAGCAGTACTTC. Translated, it gives CASSPGGYEQYF.

This clonotype was counted at least ten times. This rearrangement joins TRBV28 to TRBJ1-6; weak D call: TRBD1 (5 bases). V was pared by 1 base and J by 0 bases, with 10 bases between. Germline loops: CDR1 MDHEN, CDR2 SYDVKM. The CDR3 totals 17 residues. The CDR3 is CASSLYRTSSYNSPLHF. The CDR3 nucleotides are TGTGCCAGCAGTTTATACAGGACCAGCTCCTATAATTCACCCCTCCACTTT.

This clonotype was counted ten times or more. The chain couples TRBV28 to TRBJ1-3; D is unclear. The CDR3 sequence is 16 residues long. Per germline, CDR1 MDHEN and CDR2 SYDVKM. Trimming removed 5 bases from V and 0 bases from J, with 14 bases in between. Here the CDR3 DNA reads TGTGCCAGCAGTCCCGGAGCCAGCCGCTCTGGAAACACCATATATTTT. This gives the protein CASSPGASRSGNTIYF.

This clonotype was found a few times. The chain has TRBV11-2 and TRBJ1-2, with D maybe TRBD1 (6 bases). This CDR3 spans 12 amino acids. CDR1 is SGHAT and CDR2 is FQNNGV in the germline V gene. V was clipped by 3 bases and J by 7 bases, with 9 bases between them. The CDR3 loop reads CASSLGACGYTF. The CDR3 DNA reads as TGTGCCAGCAGCTTGGGGGCATGTGGCTACACCTTC.

Ten or more counts support this clonotype. The chain uses TRBV13 and TRBJ1-2; D gene unclear. With 5 bases removed from V and 0 bases from J, the gap between germline ends came to 19 bases. Germline V gene lookup returns CDR1 PRHDT and CDR2 FYEKMQ (reference sequence). This CDR3 contains 17 residues. Written as DNA, the CDR3 is TGTGCCAGCAGCACGGAGCAGGAGGCAGGCCCTAACTATGGCTACACCTTC. It yields the protein CASSTEQEAGPNYGYTF.

This clonotype has a count of ten or more. The chain couples TRBV20-1 to TRBJ2-1; 11 bases are shared with TRBD2. CDR1 is DFQATT, CDR2 SNEGSKA, per germline (reference sequence). This CDR3 spans 13 amino acids. V lost 8 bases to trimming and J lost 7 bases; unmatched junction nucleotides: 7. CDR3 amino acids: CSILAGGWNEQFF. DNA of the CDR3: TGCAGTATTCTAGCGGGAGGATGGAATGAGCAGTTCTTC.

This clonotype was observed at least ten times. CDR3 sequence (DNA): TGTGCCAGCCGTCTCGAGGGGTACGGGGCCAACGTCCTGACTTTC. Translated: CASRLEGYGANVLTF. J is TRBJ2-6 and V is TRBV2; D may match TRBD1 or TRBD2 (5 bases each). CDR1 and CDR2 (germline): SNHLY, FYNNEI. The V and J ends lost 8 bases and 4 bases respectively, with 15 bases between them. The CDR3 has 15 amino acids.

This clonotype was counted at least ten times. This chain joins TRBV12-3 or TRBV12-4 and TRBJ1-3; a possible D gene is TRBD1 (5 bases). The CDR3 covers 16 residues. The ends were cut back, 7 bases at V and 3 bases at J, with 19 bases in the middle. CDR3 amino acids: CASTPRGKQGGNTIYF. The CDR3 region has the DNA TGTGCCAGCACTCCACGTGGCAAGCAGGGTGGAAACACCATATATTTT.

This clonotype has a count of ten or more. The genes are TRBV6-1 and TRBJ1-1, with D hard to call. The CDR3 loop spans 12 amino acids. Trimming stripped 6 bases from V and 2 bases from J, with 7 bases between. CDR1 and CDR2 (germline): MNHNS, SASEGT. CDR3 protein: CASRGSNTEAFF. The DNA for the CDR3 is TGTGCCAGCAGGGGGAGCAACACTGAAGCTTTCTTT.